Included here is one TCR beta chain sequence, with context. What it binds is not known. This sample was included in a study of cytomegalovirus exposure and HLA in healthy donors. All donors participated as healthy donors of bone marrow. The germline V gene encodes CDR1 SEHNR and CDR2 FQNEAQ (reference sequence). The ends lost 1 base at V and 4 bases at J; junction bases unmatched: 7. This CDR3 has 16 residues. The PCR had 60 Vbeta and 13 Jbeta primers. Generated by immunoSEQ multiplex PCR, the TCRdb table keeps only in-frame clones and is missing some. Altogether 200,000 to 300,000 clones are present, approximately 84% being singletons, with the ten largest covering 2% to 2.5%. General observations from the study: V- and J-gene trimming of TCR beta was linked (in a later analysis) to a missense DCLRE1C variant.

The source material was PBMCs. This TCR was recovered from a woman aged 40 to 49 in good health and CMV-seropositive. This chain joins TRBV7-9 and TRBJ1-1; 9 nucleotides line up with TRBD1. This CDR3 is CASSLGQGDWVTEAFF. Written as DNA, the CDR3 is TGTGCCAGCAGCTTAGGACAGGGGGACTGGGTCACTGAAGCTTTCTTT. The whole variable domain, remainder taken from reference TRBV7-9 and TRBJ1-1, is DTGVSQNPRHKITKRGQNVTFRCDPISEHNRLYWYRQTLGQGPEFLTYFQNEAQLEKSRLLSDRFSAERPKGSFSTLEIQRTEQGDSAMYLCASSLGQGDWVTEAFFGQGTRLTVV.